The 5 T cell receptor beta chains below were found in one sample sequenced in a study of T cell changes during pregnancy in multiple sclerosis. Only in-frame clones appear in the TCRdb table, and some are missing; sequencing was by immunoSEQ multiplex PCR. The sample carries 60,000 or so clones, approximately 90% recorded once. Sample: peripheral blood, taken in the first trimester of pregnancy. These receptors originate from a female donor in good health, enrolled as a control in a pregnancy study.

The chain recombines TRBV9 with TRBJ2-2, with no clear D. Germline values: CDR1 SGDLS, CDR2 YYNGEE. Trimming stripped 4 bases from V and 9 bases from J, with 10 bases between. The CDR3 sequence is 12 residues long. CDR3 region: CASSPAGRELFF. DNA of the CDR3: TGTGCCAGCAGCCCTGCTGGGCGGGAGCTGTTTTTT.

The V gene is TRBV9, the J gene TRBJ2-1; D perhaps matches TRBD1 (5 bases). Germline V CDR1 and CDR2: SGDLS, YYNGEE. Trimming cost V 0 bases and J 2 bases, with 12 bases left between them. The CDR3 runs to 16 residues. CDR3 protein: CASSVAAKGTYNEQFF. The CDR3 DNA reads as TGTGCCAGCAGCGTAGCTGCCAAGGGGACCTACAATGAGCAGTTCTTC.

The genes are TRBV9 and TRBJ1-2; D is undetermined. V was clipped by 3 bases and J by 6 bases, with 15 bases between them. The germline V gene has CDR1 SGDLS and CDR2 YYNGEE. The CDR3 has 14 amino acids. The CDR3 is CASSADAPGDGYTF. The CDR3 coding sequence is TGTGCCAGCAGCGCGGATGCCCCAGGCGATGGCTACACCTTC.

This clone occurred once. DNA of the CDR3: TGCGCCAGCAGCCAAGTAGAGTCTTTCTCTGGAAACACCATATATTTT. Translated, it gives CASSQVESFSGNTIYF. The rearrangement uses TRBV4-1 and TRBJ1-3; D gene uncertain. Between the trimmed V and J ends, which lost 1 base and 0 bases, there was a span of 10 bases. The CDR3 has 16 residues. Germline assignment: CDR1 MGHRA and CDR2 YSYEKL.

The V gene is TRBV7-3, the J gene TRBJ2-5; possibly TRBD1 for D (5 bases). There are 14 residues in the CDR3. The V gene lost 2 bases and the J gene lost 7 bases, with 14 bases spanning the gap. The germline gives CDR1 SGHTA, CDR2 FQGTGA. For the CDR3, the DNA is TGTGCCAGCAGCTTACAGGGCGACTTGGGGACCCAGTACTTC. Its translation is CASSLQGDLGTQYF.